This record covers a single T cell receptor beta chain. These data belong to a study of blood T cell repertoires in COVID-19. Across the study: Some COVID-19 samples were acute and others convalescent; all came from the United States, Italy and Spain. PBMCs, B-cell-depleted T cells, or T cells provided the cDNA or gDNA that made up the material.

Per the authors' pipeline: Amplification of reference gene primers provided the estimated nucleated cell counts. TCRdb's table, derived via immunoSEQ multiplex PCR, lists solely in-frame clones and lacks some. V, J and clone size are taken as reported in that table, and D and trimming were inferred from the DNA itself. This table has some 80,000 clones, almost 85% appearing once. CDR3 size: 15 residues. V lost 8 bases and J 5 bases, leaving 18 bases between the germline ends. The V gene's germline CDR1 is MNHEY and CDR2 SVGAGI. This sequence joins TRBV6-5 and TRBJ2-2, with a weak D call TRBD2 (5 bases). Material for sequencing was peripheral blood. The clonotype originates from a man aged 50 to 59 with COVID-19, enrolled during active disease. The CDR3 DNA reads as TGTGCCAGCGTGAGGGATGGCCTTGGGACCGGGGAGCTGTTTTTT. It translates to CASVRDGLGTGELFF.